These 14 T cell receptor beta chains originate from one sample sequenced in a study of OX40 agonist ivuxolimab in advanced cancers. The protocol was immunoSEQ multiplex PCR, while the TCRdb copy is restricted to in-frame clones and leaves out a portion. The table shows 60,000 to 75,000 clones, with approximately 88% occurring only once. The material sequenced was CD4+ or CD8+ T cells sorted from blood, taken in a trial of the OX40 agonist ivuxolimab. The origin of the receptors is an adult with an advanced solid tumor such as melanoma, head and neck, liver or kidney cancer.

The chain combines TRBV18 with TRBJ2-1; 8 positions agree with TRBD1. The germline V gene has CDR1 KGHSH and CDR2 LQKENI. The CDR3 covers 15 residues. The junction had 3 bases not matched to a gene; V was cut back by 3 bases and J by 2 bases. CDR3 amino acids: CASSPGQGTYNEQFF. Here the CDR3 DNA reads TGTGCCAGCTCACCCGGACAGGGTACCTACAATGAGCAGTTCTTC.

This clone was observed a handful of times. V gene TRBV4-2 combines with J gene TRBJ2-1; TRBD1 aligns across 9 bases. Trimming cost V 0 bases and J 8 bases; bases outside gene matches: 8. The CDR3 loop spans 16 amino acids. Germline V lookup: CDR1 LGHNA, CDR2 YNFKEQ. The CDR3 sequence: CASSQDPGQGFDEQFF. For the CDR3, the DNA is TGTGCCAGCAGCCAAGACCCGGGACAGGGTTTCGATGAGCAGTTCTTC.

This clone was observed once. The chain employs TRBV30 and TRBJ2-5; D remains ambiguous. Trimming took 2 bases from V and 5 from J, leaving 9 bases between them. Germline V lookup: CDR1 GTSNPN, CDR2 SVGIG (reference sequence). The CDR3 has 12 amino acids. The CDR3 nucleotides read TGTGCCTGGAGTATAACAGACGAGACCCAGTACTTC. Translation gives CAWSITDETQYF.

The J gene is TRBJ1-4, the V gene TRBV6-1; 9 bases line up with TRBD1. Germline loops: CDR1 MNHNS, CDR2 SASEGT. Unmatched junction bases numbered 7, after V lost 10 bases and J lost 4 bases. This CDR3 comprises 14 residues. CDR3 region: CATWTGVDNEKLFF. In nucleotides, the CDR3 is TGTGCCACCTGGACAGGGGTGGATAATGAAAAACTGTTTTTT.

This clone was detected once. This chain joins TRBV18 and TRBJ2-3, with D maybe TRBD1 (5 bases). Germline loops: CDR1 KGHSH, CDR2 LQKENI. Trimming took off 6 bases at V and 3 bases at J, with 13 bases between the two ends. This CDR3 has 14 residues. CDR3 protein: CASSAGTGTDTQYF. CDR3 sequence (DNA): TGTGCCAGCTCGGCTGGTACAGGTACAGATACGCAGTATTTT.

The CDR3 region is CASSLASRGEQFF. In nucleotides, the CDR3 is TGTGCCAGCAGCTTAGCCAGCCGTGGAGAGCAGTTCTTC. The chain links TRBV7-2 to TRBJ2-1; D uncertain. Germline CDR1 and CDR2: SGHTA and FQGNSA. The CDR3 has 13 amino acids. Trimming removed 0 bases at V and 10 bases at J, with 10 bases between.

The V call is TRBV15, the J call TRBJ1-1; D may be TRBD1 (5 bases). The CDR3 length is 15 residues. Trimming stripped 0 bases from V and 2 bases from J, with 10 bases between. Germline V gives CDR1 LNHNV, CDR2 YYDKDF (reference sequence). In nucleotides, the CDR3 is TGTGCCACCAGCAGAGACGAGGGGCTAAACACTGAAGCTTTCTTT. Residues: CATSRDEGLNTEAFF.

The chain carries TRBV7-8 and TRBJ2-5, with 9 nucleotides matching TRBD2. CDR3 length: 15 amino acids. The germline gives CDR1 SGHVS, CDR2 FQNEAQ. After removal of 5 bases from V and 5 bases from J, the junction contained 9 bases not matched to a gene. The CDR3 DNA reads as TGTGCCAGCAGCCCAGCTAGCGGGGCGGCGGAGACCCAGTACTTC. It yields the protein CASSPASGAAETQYF.

J is TRBJ2-7 and V is TRBV11-3; D is perhaps TRBD2 (6 bases). Deletions cut 3 bases from V and 0 bases from J, with 18 bases between. The CDR3 runs to 17 residues. CDR1 and CDR2 (germline): SGHNT, YENEEA. In DNA, the CDR3 is TGTGCCAGCAGCTTTGGTCTCTGCGGGACCAGCTCCTACGAGCAGTACTTC. It specifies CASSFGLCGTSSYEQYF.

V is TRBV27 and J is TRBJ2-7; TRBD1 matches at 12 bases. V dropped 1 base and J dropped 7; count of bases not matched to a gene: 5. The CDR3 spans 15 residues. Germline V gene lookup returns CDR1 MNHEY and CDR2 SMNVEV (reference sequence). The CDR3 protein is CASSLWGQGAGEQYF. The CDR3 coding sequence is TGTGCCAGCAGTTTATGGGGACAGGGGGCCGGGGAGCAGTACTTC.

The chain has TRBV18 and TRBJ1-4; D remains ambiguous. Per germline, CDR1 KGHSH and CDR2 LQKENI. The length of the CDR3 is 15 residues. Trimming took 2 bases from V and 8 from J, leaving 15 bases between them. CDR3 loop: CASSPRTDVGEKLFF. In DNA form, the CDR3 reads TGTGCCAGCTCACCAAGGACTGACGTTGGGGAAAAACTGTTTTTT.

J is TRBJ1-6 and V is TRBV30; D is ambiguous. Trimming took off 0 bases at V and 0 bases at J, with 24 bases between the two ends. Germline V gene sequence: CDR1 GTSNPN, CDR2 SVGIG (reference sequence). The CDR3 runs 21 residues. This CDR3 reads CAWSVLNSGHQARSYNSPLHF. DNA for the CDR3: TGTGCCTGGAGTGTATTAAATTCCGGCCATCAGGCCCGCTCCTATAATTCACCCCTCCACTTT.

This chain joins TRBV7-2 and TRBJ2-1; perhaps TRBD2 as D (6 bases). The CDR3 covers 13 residues. Between the trimmed V and J ends, which lost 1 base and 9 bases, there was a span of 10 bases. The germline V gene encodes CDR1 SGHTA and CDR2 FQGNSA. The CDR3 loop is CASSLGEVAEQFF. In DNA, the CDR3 is TGTGCCAGCAGCTTAGGGGAGGTTGCTGAGCAGTTCTTC.

The V gene is TRBV7-2, the J gene TRBJ2-2, with TRBD1 matching 9 bases. CDR1 is SGHTA, CDR2 FQGNSA, per germline. J gave up 9 bases and V 4 bases, and 12 bases lay outside the gene matches. The CDR3 has 16 residues. CDR3 in DNA: TGTGCCAGCAGCTCCCTAACAGGGGGCGCCCAAAGGGAGCTGTTTTTT. This codes for CASSSLTGGAQRELFF. The variable domain in full, with the rest retrieved from reference TRBV7-2 and TRBJ2-2, is GAGVSQSPSNKVTEKGKDVELRCDPISGHTALYWYRQSLGQGLEFLIYFQGNSAPDKSGLPSDRFSAERTGGSVSTLTIQRTQQEDSAVYLCASSSLTGGAQRELFFGEGSRLTVL.